The 27 T cell receptor beta chains presented below share a single source sample, sequenced in a study of blood T cell repertoires in COVID-19. Data came from immunoSEQ multiplex PCR; TCRdb stores just in-frame clones and leaves some out. The sample shows about 140,000 clones, around 82% of them seen only once. Material: peripheral blood. The receptors shown here come from a woman aged 55-69 years with acute or convalescent COVID-19.

V gene TRBV2 combines with J gene TRBJ2-5; D unresolved. CDR3 size: 13 residues. V shed 9 bases and J shed 4 bases, with 15 bases lying between them. Germline values: CDR1 SNHLY, CDR2 FYNNEI. DNA of the CDR3: TGTGCCAGTCTTCCTTATCTAGGAGAGACCCAGTACTTC. It specifies CASLPYLGETQYF.

The chain joins TRBV30 to TRBJ2-1, with TRBD1 identical over 8 bases. CDR3 length: 16 amino acids. Germline loops: CDR1 GTSNPN, CDR2 SVGIG (reference sequence). The V segment lost 2 bases and the J segment 7 bases; nucleotides outside the gene matches: 13. The CDR3 DNA reads as TGTGCCTGGAGTCCGGGGGTGGGCAGGGGGCGAAATGAGCAGTTCTTC. This gives the protein CAWSPGVGRGRNEQFF.

The chain is built from TRBV4-3 and TRBJ2-1; D is possibly TRBD1 (5 bases). The CDR3 extends over 17 amino acids. Trimming removed 0 bases from V and 0 bases from J, with 12 bases in between. The germline V gene has CDR1 LGHNA and CDR2 YSLEER. The DNA of the CDR3 is TGCGCCAGCAGCCAAGAAGGGCAGGGTAGCTCCTACAATGAGCAGTTCTTC. It encodes CASSQEGQGSSYNEQFF.

V gene TRBV5-1 combines with J gene TRBJ1-2; tentatively, D is TRBD1 (6 bases). Germline loops: CDR1 SGHRS, CDR2 YFSETQ. V shed 5 bases and J shed 0 bases, with 14 bases lying between them. The CDR3 is 15 residues long. CDR3 DNA: TGCGCCAGCAGTTCATTCGGACAGACTAACTATGGCTACACCTTC. As protein: CASSSFGQTNYGYTF.

The V gene is TRBV5-1, the J gene TRBJ2-7, with D possibly TRBD1 on 6 matching bases. Looked up from germline, CDR1 is SGHRS and CDR2 is YFSETQ. V lost 2 bases, J lost 4 bases, and 7 bases lay in between. The CDR3 sequence is 12 residues long. CDR3 coding DNA: TGCGCCAGCAGCTTCGACAGGTACGAGCAGTACTTC. This sequence encodes CASSFDRYEQYF. Together with reference TRBV5-1 and TRBJ2-7, the CDR3 gives the full variable domain: KAGVTQTPRYLIKTRGQQVTLSCSPISGHRSVSWYQQTPGQGLQFLFEYFSETQRNKGNFPGRFSGRQFSNSRSEMNVSTLELGDSALYLCASSFDRYEQYFGPGTRLTVT.

This clone was picked up a small number of times. The chain combines TRBV7-2 with TRBJ2-7; TRBD2 might be the D (5 bases). Germline lookup yields CDR1 SGHTA and CDR2 FQGNSA. The V and J ends lost 4 bases and 5 bases respectively, with 12 bases between them. The CDR3 is 13 amino acids. CDR3 loop: CASSSSGVDEQYF. CDR3 bases: TGTGCCAGCAGCTCCTCCGGGGTCGACGAGCAGTACTTC.

The chain links TRBV15 to TRBJ1-1; 10 nucleotides line up with TRBD1. The CDR3 sequence is 17 residues long. Germline-derived CDR1 and CDR2 are LNHNV and YYDKDF (reference sequence). The junction had 7 bases not matched to a gene; V was cut back by 2 bases and J by 1 base. CDR3 nucleotide sequence: TGTGCCACCAGCAGATTCCCCTGGGACAGGGGGAACACTGAAGCTTTCTTT. The encoded protein is CATSRFPWDRGNTEAFF. The full variable domain, its missing parts supplied by reference TRBV15 and TRBJ1-1, is DAMVIQNPRYQVTQFGKPVTLSCSQTLNHNVMYWYQQKSSQAPKLLFHYYDKDFNNEADTPDNFQSRRPNTSFCFLDIRSPGLGDTAMYLCATSRFPWDRGNTEAFFGQGTRLTVV.

V is TRBV5-1 and J is TRBJ1-6, with a weak D call TRBD1 (6 bases). This CDR3 is 14 amino acids long. Trimming cost V 1 base and J 7 bases, with 9 bases left between them. Per germline, CDR1 SGHRS and CDR2 YFSETQ. CDR3 in DNA: TGCGCCAGCAGCTTGACAGGGTTAAATTCACCCCTCCACTTT. The encoded protein is CASSLTGLNSPLHF.

This rearrangement joins TRBV6-2 or TRBV6-3 to TRBJ1-5; possibly TRBD1 for D (5 bases). The CDR3 consists of 14 residues. Germline values: CDR1 MNHEY, CDR2 SVGEGT. Trimming removed 3 bases at V and 6 bases at J, with 12 bases between. The CDR3 bases are TGTGCCAGCAGTTATATGGGGGGGTTTCAGCCCCAGCATTTT. Translated: CASSYMGGFQPQHF.

The V gene is TRBV2, the J gene TRBJ2-3, with TRBD2 matching over 7 bases. CDR3 length: 15 residues. V lost 8 bases to trimming and J lost 1 base; unmatched junction nucleotides: 9. Germline V lookup: CDR1 SNHLY, CDR2 FYNNEI. In nucleotides, the CDR3 is TGTGCCAGCTCCCAGGGAGGGGTTGGCACAGATACGCAGTATTTT. Its protein is CASSQGGVGTDTQYF.

This clone was seen a single time. This chain connects TRBV6-5 to TRBJ1-1, with D perhaps TRBD1 (5 bases). V was clipped by 2 bases and J by 2 bases, with 12 bases between them. CDR1 is MNHEY, CDR2 SVGAGI, per germline. CDR3 length: 15 residues. CDR3 DNA sequence: TGTGCCAGCAGTTACCGACAGATCCTTAACACTGAAGCTTTCTTT. Translating it yields CASSYRQILNTEAFF.

V and J are TRBV6-2 or TRBV6-3 and TRBJ2-5; TRBD1 agrees at 9 bases. Germline CDR1 reads MNHEY; CDR2 reads SVGEGT. V lost 5 bases, J lost 4 bases, and 2 bases stayed unmatched. This CDR3 is built from 13 residues. The CDR3 DNA reads as TGTGCCAGCAGTCAGACAGGGGGAGAGACCCAGTACTTC. It codes for CASSQTGGETQYF.

J is TRBJ2-7 and V is TRBV28; a weak D match, TRBD1 (5 bases). Germline CDR1 is MDHEN and CDR2 is SYDVKM. The CDR3 spans 14 residues. Trimming shortened V by 3 bases and J by 3 bases, and 12 bases separated the two germline ends. The CDR3 is CASSLLLQDYEQYF. The CDR3 region has the DNA TGTGCCAGCAGTTTGTTACTACAGGACTACGAGCAGTACTTC.

The J gene is TRBJ2-1, the V gene TRBV4-1, with no clear D. This CDR3 has 14 amino acids. Germline V gene sequence: CDR1 MGHRA, CDR2 YSYEKL. V was shortened by 0 bases and J by 8 bases, with 11 bases between the two germline ends. The CDR3: CASSQDPTVDEQFF. For the CDR3, the DNA is TGCGCCAGCAGCCAAGACCCAACGGTGGATGAGCAGTTCTTC.

Notes on this clone: Sequence at one end of the junction differs from germline and may be a read error. The rearrangement links TRBV15 to TRBJ1-2; a possible D gene is TRBD1 (5 bases). Germline CDR1 and CDR2: LNHNV and YYDKDF (reference sequence). This CDR3 contains 13 residues. CDR3 in DNA: TGTGCCACCAGCAGAGATAGGGGCGACGGAACTCCCTTC. It translates to CATSRDRGDGTPF.

This chain uses TRBV5-5 with TRBJ1-1; D is possibly TRBD1 (5 bases). The CDR3 consists of 13 residues. The germline V gene encodes CDR1 SGHKS and CDR2 YYEKEE (reference sequence). Trimming stripped 3 bases from V and 8 bases from J, with 14 bases between. The CDR3 sequence: CASSSPGRLEAFF. For the CDR3, the DNA is TGTGCCAGCAGCTCTCCAGGGCGTTTGGAAGCTTTCTTT.

The chain is built from TRBV19 and TRBJ2-1; the match to TRBD2 covers 13 bases. Germline CDR1 and CDR2: LNHDA and SQIVND (reference sequence). This CDR3 has 16 amino acids. DNA of the CDR3: TGTGCTAGTGCCCGGACTAGCGGGAGTTCCTACAATGAGCAGTTCTTC. This codes for CASARTSGSSYNEQFF. Based on the CDR3 plus reference TRBV19 and TRBJ2-1, the full variable domain is DGGITQSPKYLFRKEGQNVTLSCEQNLNHDAMYWYRQDPGQGLRLIYYSQIVNDFQKGDIAEGYSVSREKKESFPLTVTSAQKNPTAFYLCASARTSGSSYNEQFFGPGTRLTVL.

The genes are TRBV19 and TRBJ1-2; tentative D call: TRBD1 (6 bases). V lost 2 bases and J 7 bases, leaving 11 bases between the germline ends. The CDR3 runs 13 residues. CDR1 is LNHDA, CDR2 SQIVND, per germline (reference sequence). The CDR3, as DNA: TGTGCCAGTAGTATAACCCAGGGGCCTGGCTACACCTTC. Protein product: CASSITQGPGYTF.

V and J are TRBV2 and TRBJ1-1; D ambiguous. Trimming pared 6 bases from V and 3 bases from J, leaving 5 bases between. CDR1 is SNHLY, CDR2 FYNNEI, per germline. The CDR3 has 11 amino acids. The CDR3, as DNA: TGTGCCAGCAGCCGGGACACTGAAGCTTTCTTT. Its translation: CASSRDTEAFF. Full variable domain (missing parts from reference TRBV2 and TRBJ1-1): EPEVTQTPSHQVTQMGQEVILRCVPISNHLYFYWYRQILGQKVEFLVSFYNNEISEKSEIFDDQFSVERPDGSNFTLKIRSTKLEDSAMYFCASSRDTEAFFGQGTRLTVV.

The CDR3 coding sequence is TGTGCCAGTAGAATGCCTCCCGGGGTTAGCTCTGGGGCCAACGTCCTGACTTTC. Translated, it gives CASRMPPGVSSGANVLTF. V usage is TRBV19 and J usage is TRBJ2-6; TRBD2 is a possible D gene (5 bases). The CDR3 is made up of 18 amino acids. CDR1 LNHDA and CDR2 SQIVND come from the germline V gene (reference sequence). V was clipped by 6 bases and J by 0 bases, with 18 bases between them.

V usage is TRBV11-2 and J usage is TRBJ2-7, with 8 bases aligning to TRBD1. This CDR3 has 14 amino acids. V dropped 4 bases and J dropped 3; count of bases not matched to a gene: 5. Per the germline V gene, CDR1 is SGHAT and CDR2 is FQNNGV. In DNA, the CDR3 is TGTGCCAGCAGCTCCGGACAGGGAGACTACGAGCAGTACTTC. Its translation is CASSSGQGDYEQYF.

This chain links TRBV7-9 with TRBJ2-3; D is uncertain. Trimming shortened V by 2 bases and J by 2 bases, and 2 bases separated the two germline ends. CDR1 is SEHNR, CDR2 FQNEAQ, per germline (reference sequence). CDR3 length: 12 amino acids. Written as DNA, the CDR3 is TGTGCCAGCAGCTTACACACAGATACGCAGTATTTT. Amino acids: CASSLHTDTQYF.

The chain is built from TRBV21-1 and TRBJ2-5; TRBD2, the table's D call, lacks a check against the DNA. TRBV21-1 counts as a pseudogene. CDR3 length: 17 residues. The CDR3 sequence is CASSKKTGRPLGETQYF. Here the CDR3 DNA reads TGTGCCAGCAGCAAAAAAACCGGGAGGCCCCTCGGAGAGACCCAGTACTTC.

This sequence joins TRBV27 and TRBJ2-2, with TRBD1 matching over 7 bases. Germline V lookup: CDR1 MNHEY, CDR2 SMNVEV (reference sequence). The CDR3 extends over 14 amino acids. J gave up 2 bases and V 6 bases, and 3 bases lay outside the gene matches. CDR3 protein: CASRTGTNTGELFF. DNA of the CDR3: TGTGCCAGCAGGACAGGGACAAACACCGGGGAGCTGTTTTTT.

This clone was counted only a few times. The sample has other DNA sequences that encode this CDR3 too. V is TRBV19 and J is TRBJ1-2; D remains ambiguous. Trimming cost V 1 base and J 4 bases, with 7 bases left between them. This CDR3 has 13 residues. The germline gives CDR1 LNHDA, CDR2 SQIVND (reference sequence). CDR3 in DNA: TGTGCCAGTAGTATAGGGCGAGGCTATGGCTACACCTTC. Amino acids: CASSIGRGYGYTF.

The chain couples TRBV7-9 to TRBJ1-2; D remains ambiguous. The CDR3 sequence is 15 residues long. CDR1 is SEHNR, CDR2 FQNEAQ, per germline (reference sequence). V lost 0 bases and J 4 bases, leaving 12 bases between the germline ends. The CDR3: CASSLALPTVYGYTF. DNA for the CDR3: TGTGCCAGCAGCTTAGCCCTACCGACTGTCTATGGCTACACCTTC.

This clone was detected a few times. This chain connects TRBV5-4 to TRBJ2-2; 10 bases map to TRBD1. This CDR3 spans 16 amino acids. The germline V gene encodes CDR1 SGHNT and CDR2 YYREEE (reference sequence). The V and J ends lost 4 bases and 2 bases, in that order; junction bases with no gene match: 5. For the CDR3, the DNA is TGTGCCAGCAGCCGGGGACAGGGGCCTAACACCGGGGAGCTGTTTTTT. Translating gives CASSRGQGPNTGELFF.